One sample yielded the 27 T cell receptor beta chains listed below, sequenced in a study of blood T cell repertoires in COVID-19. Data came from immunoSEQ multiplex PCR; TCRdb stores just in-frame clones and leaves some out. In the table there are approximately 210,000 clones, around 85% of which are singletons. The material sequenced was peripheral blood. The source is a human donor in a cohort sampled during active COVID-19.

CDR3 nucleotide sequence: TGTGCCAGCAGCGACCGGGACAGGGCCTACGAGCAGTACTTC. This sequence encodes CASSDRDRAYEQYF. The chain uses TRBV21-1 and TRBJ2-7; the D call of TRBD1 is as the table states it, not checked on the DNA. TRBV21-1 is tagged as a pseudogene. The CDR3 contains 14 residues.

This sequence joins TRBV5-8 and TRBJ1-5; 8 nucleotides align to TRBD1. Germline assignment: CDR1 SGHTS and CDR2 YDEGEE. V lost 4 bases, J lost 4 bases, and 16 bases stayed unmatched. This CDR3 comprises 18 residues. The CDR3 region has the DNA TGTGCCAGCAGCCGCGTACCCGGACAGGGCCGCCTTAATCAGCCCCAGCATTTT. This translates into CASSRVPGQGRLNQPQHF.

V gene TRBV28 combines with J gene TRBJ2-5, with TRBD2 matching 8 bases. Germline V lookup: CDR1 MDHEN, CDR2 SYDVKM. Germline trimming cut 4 bases from V and 4 bases from J; bases unmatched to any gene: 14. CDR3 length: 17 amino acids. As DNA, the CDR3 is TGTGCCAGCAGTTCTGTTACGGGAGGGCTTGTATCAGAGACCCAGTACTTC. Its protein product is CASSSVTGGLVSETQYF.

This clone was seen more than once but under ten times. The CDR3 sequence is CASSVVGGRGSNEQFF. The CDR3 nucleotides read TGTGCCAGCAGCGTAGTAGGTGGCAGGGGTTCGAATGAGCAGTTCTTC. This chain links TRBV9 with TRBJ2-1; a weak D match, TRBD1 (6 bases). The CDR3 runs 16 residues. V was clipped by 0 bases and J by 7 bases, with 17 bases between them. Germline V gene data show CDR1 as SGDLS and CDR2 as YYNGEE.

This chain links TRBV30 with TRBJ2-5, with TRBD2 as a possible D gene (6 bases). The CDR3 sequence is 15 residues long. Germline CDR1 GTSNPN, CDR2 SVGIG (reference sequence). V was pared by 0 bases and J by 5 bases, with 16 bases between. CDR3 DNA: TGTGCCTGGAGTGTCGGGAGAGTTCCGCGGGAGACCCAGTACTTC. This codes for CAWSVGRVPRETQYF.

This chain uses TRBV19 with TRBJ1-4; 7 nucleotides align to TRBD1. The junction had 3 bases not matched to a gene; V was cut back by 4 bases and J by 4 bases. Per germline, CDR1 LNHDA and CDR2 SQIVND (reference sequence). CDR3 length: 14 residues. The CDR3 coding sequence is TGTGCCAGTAGTACCCGACAGGGTAATGAAAAACTGTTTTTT. It yields the protein CASSTRQGNEKLFF.

The chain recombines TRBV10-3 with TRBJ1-5; D is ambiguous. The germline V gene encodes CDR1 ENHRY and CDR2 SYGVKD. The CDR3 has 12 residues. V lost 3 bases, J lost 6 bases, and 6 bases lay in between. The CDR3 DNA follows: TGTGCCATCAGTGAATATCCTCAGCCCCAGCATTTT. This encodes CAISEYPQPQHF.

The chain carries TRBV3-1 (or the pseudogene TRBV3-2) and TRBJ1-2, with 10 bases lining up with TRBD1. Germline CDR1 LGHDT, CDR2 YNNKEL (reference sequence). V trimming: 7 bases; J trimming: 8 bases; junction bases outside the gene matches: 7. This CDR3 spans 13 amino acids. CDR3 residues: CASTRQGAGGYTF. Here the CDR3 DNA reads TGTGCCAGCACCAGACAGGGGGCGGGCGGCTACACCTTC.

V is TRBV4-3 and J is TRBJ1-1, with TRBD1 identical over 8 bases. CDR3 length: 16 amino acids. Germline assignment: CDR1 LGHNA and CDR2 YSLEER. With 1 base clipped from V and 6 bases from J, the junction kept 10 bases outside the gene matches. DNA of the CDR3: TGCGCCAGCAGCCAAGGCATAAAAACAGGGGGTTCTGAAGCTTTCTTT. It is translated as CASSQGIKTGGSEAFF.

This sequence joins TRBV19 and TRBJ1-1; D possibly corresponds to TRBD1 (5 bases). V lost 6 bases, J lost 3 bases, and 23 bases lay in between. This CDR3 contains 17 residues. Germline CDR1 is LNHDA and CDR2 is SQIVND (reference sequence). The CDR3 is CASRALGGTLGYTEAFF. The CDR3 region has the DNA TGTGCCAGTAGAGCCCTGGGGGGGACGTTAGGGTACACTGAAGCTTTCTTT.

The J gene is TRBJ2-2, the V gene TRBV18; D ambiguous. The germline V gene encodes CDR1 KGHSH and CDR2 LQKENI. The V end was cut by 4 bases, the J end by 7 bases, with 4 bases between. This CDR3 has 11 amino acids. DNA for the CDR3: TGTGCCAGCTCACTTATCGGGGAGCTGTTTTTT. Translating it yields CASSLIGELFF.

The gene calls are TRBV3-1 (or the pseudogene TRBV3-2) and TRBJ1-2, with D unclear. The CDR3 length is 13 residues. The V and J ends lost 0 bases and 4 bases respectively, with 6 bases between them. CDR1 and CDR2 (germline): LGHDT, YNNKEL (reference sequence). Here the CDR3 DNA reads TGTGCCAGCAGCCAAGATACTTTCTATGGCTACACCTTC. Translating gives CASSQDTFYGYTF.

The gene calls are TRBV7-8 and TRBJ1-4; perhaps TRBD1 as D (5 bases). Trimming took off 2 bases at V and 8 bases at J, with 12 bases between the two ends. CDR1 and CDR2 from the germline V gene are SGHVS and FQNEAQ. There are 14 residues in the CDR3. CDR3: CASSLYGGGEKLFF. In DNA, the CDR3 is TGTGCCAGCAGCTTATACGGGGGTGGGGAAAAACTGTTTTTT.

The chain combines TRBV2 with TRBJ2-6; no clear D gene. With 8 bases removed from V and 3 bases from J, the gap between germline ends came to 8 bases. The CDR3 runs to 13 residues. Germline CDR1 reads SNHLY; CDR2 reads FYNNEI. In nucleotides, the CDR3 is TGTGCCAGCCTCCCTTTTGGGGCCAACGTCCTGACTTTC. The encoded protein is CASLPFGANVLTF. The full variable domain, its missing parts supplied by reference TRBV2 and TRBJ2-6, is EPEVTQTPSHQVTQMGQEVILRCVPISNHLYFYWYRQILGQKVEFLVSFYNNEISEKSEIFDDQFSVERPDGSNFTLKIRSTKLEDSAMYFCASLPFGANVLTFGAGSRLTVL.

The chain's CDR3 is CASSPEIGSPSTGELFF. The CDR3 nucleotides read TGTGCCAGCAGCCCGGAAATCGGGAGTCCCTCGACCGGGGAGCTGTTTTTT. This rearrangement joins TRBV5-6 to TRBJ2-2; D possibly corresponds to TRBD2 (6 bases). CDR3 length equals 17 residues. From germline, CDR1 is SGHDT and CDR2 YYEEEE. V shed 4 bases and J shed 5 bases, with 21 bases lying between them. Variable domain in full (rest from reference TRBV5-6 and TRBJ2-2): DAGVTQSPTHLIKTRGQQVTLRCSPKSGHDTVSWYQQALGQGPQFIFQYYEEEERQRGNFPDRFSGHQFPNYSSELNVNALLLGDSALYLCASSPEIGSPSTGELFFGEGSRLTVL.

This clone was picked up a small number of times. The rearrangement uses TRBV4-3 and TRBJ2-1; 15 nucleotides line up with TRBD2. V trimming: 4 bases; J trimming: 12 bases; junction bases outside the gene matches: 19. CDR3 length: 19 amino acids. CDR1 is LGHNA and CDR2 is YSLEER in the germline V gene. In nucleotides, the CDR3 is TGCGCCAGCAGCCCGGCGGGATCGCCGGGACTAGCGGGAGGTCAGGGGCAGTTCTTC. Translation: CASSPAGSPGLAGGQGQFF.

J is TRBJ2-7 and V is TRBV4-1, with TRBD2 matching over 9 bases. This CDR3 spans 16 amino acids. The junction had 7 bases not matched to a gene; V was cut back by 1 base and J by 3 bases. The germline CDR1 and CDR2 sequences are MGHRA and YSYEKL. The chain's CDR3 is CASSQGVAGGRYEQYF. The CDR3 DNA follows: TGCGCCAGCAGCCAAGGGGTGGCGGGAGGGCGCTACGAGCAGTACTTC.

The rearrangement joins TRBV19 to TRBJ1-1, with 7 bases identical to TRBD1. The CDR3 sequence is 15 residues long. Trimming at V came to 3 bases and at J to 6 bases, leaving 10 bases not matched to a gene. The germline V gene encodes CDR1 LNHDA and CDR2 SQIVND (reference sequence). Written as DNA, the CDR3 is TGTGCCAGTAGTATTAGGGGACAGATGGGCCCTGAAGCTTTCTTT. Translating gives CASSIRGQMGPEAFF.

The genes are TRBV4-2 and TRBJ2-7; 11 bases align to TRBD2. Germline-derived CDR1 and CDR2 are LGHNA and YNFKEQ. The CDR3 has 15 residues. V was clipped by 3 bases and J by 4 bases; unmatched bases: 5. The chain's CDR3 is CASSHLAGGQYEQYF. Written as DNA, the CDR3 is TGTGCCAGCAGCCACCTAGCGGGAGGACAATACGAGCAGTACTTC.

This chain joins TRBV7-9 and TRBJ2-1, with D uncertain. Trimming stripped 2 bases from V and 3 bases from J, with 5 bases between. The CDR3 sequence is 13 residues long. Germline V gives CDR1 SEHNR, CDR2 FQNEAQ (reference sequence). CDR3 in DNA: TGTGCCAGCAGCTTACCGTACTACAATGAGCAGTTCTTC. Translation gives CASSLPYYNEQFF.

The V call is TRBV6-6, the J call TRBJ2-5, with D tentatively TRBD1 (6 bases). The CDR3 consists of 13 residues. Germline V gene data show CDR1 as MNHNY and CDR2 as SVGAGI (reference sequence). V dropped 7 bases and J dropped 0 bases, with 9 bases sitting between them. The CDR3 coding sequence is TGTGCCAGCAACCAGGGGTACCAAGAGACCCAGTACTTC. It translates to CASNQGYQETQYF.

This clone showed up just once. J is TRBJ2-7 and V is TRBV7-2; TRBD2 matches at 14 bases. V shed 1 base and J 6 bases; nucleotides not matched to a gene: 5. CDR1 SGHTA and CDR2 FQGNSA come from the germline V gene. This CDR3 comprises 16 residues. As DNA, the CDR3 is TGTGCCAGCAGCTTAGTAGGGACTAGCGGGAGACTCGAGCAGTACTTC. It codes for CASSLVGTSGRLEQYF.

This rearrangement joins TRBV6-2 or TRBV6-3 to TRBJ2-5; D ambiguous. The CDR3 consists of 15 residues. V lost 0 bases and J 3 bases, leaving 11 bases between the germline ends. CDR1 MNHEY and CDR2 SVGEGT come from the germline V gene. The CDR3 is CASSYSKSNKETQYF. The CDR3 bases are TGTGCCAGCAGTTACTCGAAGTCTAATAAAGAGACCCAGTACTTC.

The chain uses TRBV6-5 and TRBJ1-2; possibly TRBD1 for D (6 bases). The CDR3 length is 14 residues. V dropped 6 bases and J dropped 4 bases, with 15 bases sitting between them. Germline lookup yields CDR1 MNHEY and CDR2 SVGAGI. CDR3 loop: CASRYPGQLYGYTF. The CDR3, as DNA: TGTGCCAGCAGGTACCCCGGACAGCTCTATGGCTACACCTTC.

In DNA, the CDR3 is TGTGCCATCAGTGAGTCAGCACTTGAGACCCAGTACTTC. It translates to CAISESALETQYF. This chain joins TRBV10-3 and TRBJ2-5; D call uncertain. V shed 0 bases and J shed 5 bases, with 7 bases lying between them. CDR1 is ENHRY, CDR2 SYGVKD, per germline. The CDR3 length is 13 residues.

The CDR3 here is CASSVDTGVFDEQFF. CDR3 DNA sequence: TGTGCCAGCAGCGTAGATACAGGAGTTTTCGATGAGCAGTTCTTC. The chain carries TRBV9 and TRBJ2-1, with a weak D call TRBD1 (5 bases). Trimming removed 0 bases at V and 8 bases at J, with 15 bases between. This CDR3 contains 15 residues. CDR1 is SGDLS, CDR2 YYNGEE, per germline.

The CDR3 protein is CASSPGLAQEQYF. Here the CDR3 DNA reads TGTGCCAGCTCCCCGGGACTAGCTCAGGAGCAGTACTTC. The chain uses TRBV18 and TRBJ2-7, with 9 bases lining up with TRBD2. This CDR3 region has 13 residues. V was pared by 6 bases and J by 7 bases, with 7 bases of the junction left unmatched. Per germline, CDR1 KGHSH and CDR2 LQKENI.